The 15 T cell receptor beta chains presented below share a single source sample, sequenced in a study of T cells in Graves' hyperthyroidism and ophthalmopathy. Authors of the study amplified TCR beta CDR3 regions from RNA transcripts. When the TCR CDR3 underwent first-round RT-PCR, the HTBI primer set was used. TCRdb reprocessed the multiplex PCR reads via MiXCR and lists one record per CDR3 protein. The sample carries around 450,000 distinct CDR3 sequences, roughly an eighth recorded once. Specimen: blood. These receptors were taken from a woman aged 18-29 years with Graves' hyperthyroidism.

Points on this clonotype: This may be a read error, as it is one base from a much larger clone. The genes are TRBV12-3 or TRBV12-4 and TRBJ1-2; maybe TRBD1 (5 bases). The CDR3 spans 14 residues. The CDR3 here is CASSSGLVNYGYAF. Here the CDR3 DNA reads TGTGCCAGCAGTTCGGGACTTGTGAACTATGGCTACGCCTTC.

This clonotype came up many times. This chain uses TRBV6-1 with TRBJ2-7, with 7 bases matching TRBD1. The J segment lost 0 bases and the V segment lost 7 bases, leaving 9 bases of the junction unmatched. Germline CDR1 MNHNS, CDR2 SASEGT. The CDR3 consists of 15 residues. CDR3 sequence (DNA): TGTGCCAGCACCGAGGGGGCAGGGAGCTCCTACGAGCAGTACTTC. Its protein product is CASTEGAGSSYEQYF.

This clonotype was seen repeatedly, ten times or more. This chain links TRBV29-1 with TRBJ1-1; no reliable D call. The V end was cut by 4 bases, the J end by 1 base, with 7 bases between. The CDR3 is 12 amino acids. Germline V gene sequence: CDR1 SQVTM, CDR2 ANQGSEA. In DNA form, the CDR3 reads TGCAGCGTTGTTTGGGGGAACACTGAAGCTTTCTTT. Its protein product is CSVVWGNTEAFF. Full variable domain (rest looked up from reference TRBV29-1 and TRBJ1-1): SAVISQKPSRDICQRGTSLTIQCQVDSQVTMMFWYRQQPGQSLTLIATANQGSEATYESGFVIDKFPISRPNLTFSTLTVSNMSPEDSSIYLCSVVWGNTEAFFGQGTRLTVV.

This chain links TRBV30 with TRBJ1-2; D is ambiguous. V lost 0 bases, J lost 6 bases, and 23 bases lay in between. Germline values: CDR1 GTSNPN, CDR2 SVGIG (reference sequence). This CDR3 contains 17 residues. The CDR3 coding sequence is TGTGCCTGGAGTGTATATCTTTCCCGCCGCCCACCAGATGGCTACACCTTC. Translating gives CAWSVYLSRRPPDGYTF. The entire variable domain, with the rest obtained from reference TRBV30 and TRBJ1-2, is as follows: SQTIHQWPATLVQPVGSPLSLECTVEGTSNPNLYWYRQAAGRGLQLLFYSVGIGQISSEVPQNLSASRPQDRQFILSSKKLLLSDSGFYLCAWSVYLSRRPPDGYTFGSGTRLTVV.

This clonotype was observed at least ten times. The rearrangement links TRBV5-1 to TRBJ1-6; no definite D call. Trimming left V 1 base short and J 6 bases short, with 11 bases between. This CDR3 spans 15 amino acids. Germline-derived CDR1 and CDR2 are SGHRS and YFSETQ. The CDR3 sequence: CASSLQEGGNSPLHF. As DNA, the CDR3 is TGCGCCAGCAGCTTGCAGGAGGGAGGTAATTCACCCCTCCACTTT. The full variable domain, completed using reference TRBV5-1 and TRBJ1-6, is KAGVTQTPRYLIKTRGQQVTLSCSPISGHRSVSWYQQTPGQGLQFLFEYFSETQRNKGNFPGRFSGRQFSNSRSEMNVSTLELGDSALYLCASSLQEGGNSPLHFGNGTRLTVT.

The table lists this clonotype with many counts. V and J are TRBV11-1 and TRBJ2-3, with 10 bases matching TRBD2. Trimming at V came to 2 bases and at J to 2 bases, leaving 7 bases not matched to a gene. In germline, CDR1 is SGHAT, CDR2 FQDESV (reference sequence). The CDR3 has 17 amino acids. The CDR3 coding sequence is TGTGCCAGCAGCTTAATGACTAGCGGGTCTCTCACAGATACGCAGTATTTT. Its translation is CASSLMTSGSLTDTQYF.

This clonotype was seen ten or more times. The J gene is TRBJ1-1, the V gene TRBV2, with TRBD1 matching 7 bases. With V trimmed by 6 bases and J by 0 bases, 10 bases remained unmatched. There are 16 residues in the CDR3. Germline V CDR1 and CDR2: SNHLY, FYNNEI. CDR3 nucleotides: TGTGCCAGCAGACGCAGACAGGGACCGATGAACACTGAAGCTTTCTTT. It is translated as CASRRRQGPMNTEAFF.

This clonotype was recorded at least ten times. The DNA of the CDR3 is TGTGCCTGGAGATCGGGGGGCAATGAGCAGTTCTTC. Translating gives CAWRSGGNEQFF. V gene TRBV30 combines with J gene TRBJ2-1; TRBD2 matches at 7 bases. This CDR3 region has 12 residues. The V and J ends lost 3 bases and 6 bases, in that order; junction bases with no gene match: 2. The germline V gene has CDR1 GTSNPN and CDR2 SVGIG (reference sequence).

The chain is built from TRBV9 and TRBJ1-1; D gene unclear. Germline V gives CDR1 SGDLS, CDR2 YYNGEE. V was clipped by 4 bases and J by 4 bases, with 23 bases between them. The CDR3 totals 17 residues. As DNA, the CDR3 is TGTGCCAGCAGCCCTAATCTAGAAGGGATCATGGGCACTGAAGCTTTCTTT. Translating it yields CASSPNLEGIMGTEAFF.

This clonotype has ten or more counts. The rearrangement links TRBV11-2 to TRBJ2-1, with 11 positions matching TRBD2. This CDR3 comprises 15 residues. Germline assignment: CDR1 SGHAT and CDR2 FQNNGV. Unmatched junction bases numbered 8, after V lost 5 bases and J lost 8 bases. The CDR3 sequence is CASSPSLAGVHEQFF. The DNA of the CDR3 is TGTGCCAGCAGCCCCTCACTAGCGGGAGTTCATGAGCAGTTCTTC.

V usage is TRBV19 and J usage is TRBJ2-3; D is perhaps TRBD1 (7 bases). The germline V gene has CDR1 LNHDA and CDR2 SQIVND (reference sequence). The V end lost 7 bases, the J end lost 9 bases, and 14 bases lay between the germline ends. CDR3 size: 12 residues. The CDR3 sequence is CASTGGQSTQYF. CDR3 nucleotide sequence: TGTGCCAGTACCGGGGGACAGAGCACGCAGTATTTT.

This clonotype showed up many times. This chain links TRBV28 with TRBJ2-3, with D perhaps TRBD1 (6 bases). Trimming removed 10 bases at V and 7 bases at J, with 18 bases between. CDR1 and CDR2 from the germline V gene are MDHEN and SYDVKM. The CDR3 has 13 residues. The CDR3: CATLRGGLNTQYF. The CDR3 coding sequence is TGTGCCACCCTTAGAGGGGGTTTAAATACGCAGTATTTT.

At least ten counts were recorded for this clonotype. This CDR3 reads CASSLGPGLAGQLYNEQFF. For the CDR3, the DNA is TGTGCCAGCAGTTTAGGCCCGGGACTAGCGGGACAACTCTACAATGAGCAGTTCTTC. V is TRBV28 and J is TRBJ2-1; 13 bases fit TRBD2. This CDR3 contains 19 residues. V dropped 2 bases and J dropped 3; count of bases not matched to a gene: 10. Germline values: CDR1 MDHEN, CDR2 SYDVKM.

The V gene is TRBV15, the J gene TRBJ1-6; D uncertain. The CDR3 covers 17 residues. Trimming pared 1 base from V and 0 bases from J, leaving 10 bases between. The germline V gene encodes CDR1 LNHNV and CDR2 YYDKDF (reference sequence). CDR3: CATSRVASSSYNSPLHF. In nucleotides, the CDR3 is TGTGCCACCAGCAGAGTCGCTTCGAGCTCCTATAATTCACCCCTCCACTTT.

This clonotype has just a few counts. J is TRBJ1-4 and V is TRBV5-1; no clear D. Germline CDR1 SGHRS, CDR2 YFSETQ. V shed 5 bases and J shed 5 bases, with 10 bases lying between them. The CDR3 is 13 amino acids. The CDR3 nucleotides read TGCGCCAGCAGAAAGACCTTAAATGAAAAACTGTTTTTT. This codes for CASRKTLNEKLFF.